This T cell receptor beta chain was sequenced during a study of cytomegalovirus exposure and HLA in healthy donors. Study in general: The early release's HLA-typed donors yielded tens of millions of unique TCRs. Study-wide points: Earlier findings revealed that most TCR beta V segments proved productive either about 87% or about 30% of the time. The study listed about 150 cytomegalovirus-associated TCR beta chains.

Germline V lookup: CDR1 SNHLY, CDR2 FYNNEI. CDR3 length equals 15 residues. On this clone: Its antigen is undetermined. The junction shows a germline mismatch at one end, possibly a read error.

A multiplex PCR was run with 60 Vbeta primers and 13 Jbeta primers. Data came from immunoSEQ multiplex PCR; TCRdb stores just in-frame clones and leaves some out. The sample holds 85,000 to 100,000 clones, under 85% seen once. Specimen: PBMCs. This TCR was sampled from a man aged 50 to 59 in good health and CMV-seropositive. The chain links TRBV2 to TRBJ1-6; D remains ambiguous. CDR3 nucleotides: TGTGCCAGCAGTGAAGCTGGAGGGAGTGGGTCACCCCTCAACTTT. Encoded protein: CASSEAGGSGSPLNF.